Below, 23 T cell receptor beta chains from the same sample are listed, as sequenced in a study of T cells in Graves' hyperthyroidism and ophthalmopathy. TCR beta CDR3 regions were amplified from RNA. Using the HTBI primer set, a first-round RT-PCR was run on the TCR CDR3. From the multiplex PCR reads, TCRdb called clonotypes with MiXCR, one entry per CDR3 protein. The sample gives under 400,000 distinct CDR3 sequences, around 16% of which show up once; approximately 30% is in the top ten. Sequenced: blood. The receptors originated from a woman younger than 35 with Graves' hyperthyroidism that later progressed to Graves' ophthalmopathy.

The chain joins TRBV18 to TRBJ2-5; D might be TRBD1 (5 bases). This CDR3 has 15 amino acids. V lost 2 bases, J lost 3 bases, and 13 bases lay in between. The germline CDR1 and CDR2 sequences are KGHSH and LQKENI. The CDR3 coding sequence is TGTGCCAGCTCACCAGCCCCAGGGATTAAAGAGACCCAGTACTTC. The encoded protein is CASSPAPGIKETQYF.

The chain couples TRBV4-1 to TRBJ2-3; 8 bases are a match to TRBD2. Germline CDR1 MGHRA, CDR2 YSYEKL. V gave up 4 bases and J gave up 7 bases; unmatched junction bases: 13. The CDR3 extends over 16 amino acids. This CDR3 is CASSLSTSGTPYTQYF. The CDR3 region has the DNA TGCGCCAGCAGCCTGAGTACTAGCGGAACCCCATATACGCAGTATTTT.

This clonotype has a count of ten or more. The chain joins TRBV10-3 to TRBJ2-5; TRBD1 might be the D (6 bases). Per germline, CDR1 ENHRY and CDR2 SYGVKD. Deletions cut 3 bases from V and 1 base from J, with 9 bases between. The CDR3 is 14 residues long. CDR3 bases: TGTGCCATCAGTGAACAGGGTACCCAAGAGACCCAGTACTTC. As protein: CAISEQGTQETQYF.

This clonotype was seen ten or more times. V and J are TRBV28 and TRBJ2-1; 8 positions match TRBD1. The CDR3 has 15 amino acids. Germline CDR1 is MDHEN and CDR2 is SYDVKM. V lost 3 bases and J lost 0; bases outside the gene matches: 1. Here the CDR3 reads CASSLDRASYNEQFF. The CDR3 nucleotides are TGTGCCAGCAGTTTGGACAGGGCCTCCTACAATGAGCAGTTCTTC.

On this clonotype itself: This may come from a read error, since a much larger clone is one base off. The CDR3 bases are TGCAGCGTCGGACCTCAGGGGGCCAAAAACATTCAGTGCTTC. Protein: CSVGPQGAKNIQCF. The chain joins TRBV29-1 to TRBJ2-4; 8 bases line up with TRBD1. CDR3 size: 14 residues. CDR1 SQVTM and CDR2 ANQGSEA come from the germline V gene.

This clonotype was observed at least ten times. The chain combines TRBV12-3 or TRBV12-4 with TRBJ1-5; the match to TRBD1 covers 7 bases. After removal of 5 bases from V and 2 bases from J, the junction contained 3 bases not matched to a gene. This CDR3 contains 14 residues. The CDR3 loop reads CASSHRGRNQPQHF. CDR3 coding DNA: TGTGCCAGCAGTCACAGGGGACGCAATCAGCCCCAGCATTTT.

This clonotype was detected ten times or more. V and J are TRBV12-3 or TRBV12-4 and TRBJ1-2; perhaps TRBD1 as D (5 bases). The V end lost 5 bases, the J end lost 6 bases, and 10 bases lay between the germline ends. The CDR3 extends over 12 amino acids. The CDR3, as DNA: TGTGCCAGCAGTCTATGGGGCGATGGCTACACCTTC. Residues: CASSLWGDGYTF.

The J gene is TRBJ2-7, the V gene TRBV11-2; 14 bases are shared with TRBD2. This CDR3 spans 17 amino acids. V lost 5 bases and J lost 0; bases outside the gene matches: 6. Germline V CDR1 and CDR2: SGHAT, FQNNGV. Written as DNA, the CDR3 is TGTGCCAGCAGCATGGGACTAGCGGGGGAGGACTCCTACGAGCAGTACTTC. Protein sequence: CASSMGLAGEDSYEQYF. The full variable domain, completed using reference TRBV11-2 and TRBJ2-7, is EAGVAQSPRYKIIEKRQSVAFWCNPISGHATLYWYQQILGQGPKLLIQFQNNGVVDDSQLPKDRFSAERLKGVDSTLKIQPAKLEDSAVYLCASSMGLAGEDSYEQYFGPGTRLTVT.

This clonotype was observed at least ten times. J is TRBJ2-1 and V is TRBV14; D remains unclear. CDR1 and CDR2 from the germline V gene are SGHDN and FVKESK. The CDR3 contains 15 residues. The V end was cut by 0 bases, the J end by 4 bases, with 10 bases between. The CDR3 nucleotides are TGTGCCAGCAGCCAAGAGTATACGGATTACAATGAGCAGTTCTTC. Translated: CASSQEYTDYNEQFF.

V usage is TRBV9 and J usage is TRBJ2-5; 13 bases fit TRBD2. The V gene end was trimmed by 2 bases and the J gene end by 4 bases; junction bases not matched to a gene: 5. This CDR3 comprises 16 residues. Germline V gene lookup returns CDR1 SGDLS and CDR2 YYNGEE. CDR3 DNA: TGTGCCAGCAGCGTCGGGACTAGCGGGAACAGAGAGACCCAGTACTTC. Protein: CASSVGTSGNRETQYF.

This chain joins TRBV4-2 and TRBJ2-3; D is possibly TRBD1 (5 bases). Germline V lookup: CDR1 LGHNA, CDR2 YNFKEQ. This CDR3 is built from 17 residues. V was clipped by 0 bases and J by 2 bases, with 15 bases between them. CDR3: CASSQDSQGRSTDTQYF. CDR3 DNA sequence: TGTGCCAGCAGCCAAGATTCCCAGGGCCGTTCCACAGATACGCAGTATTTT.

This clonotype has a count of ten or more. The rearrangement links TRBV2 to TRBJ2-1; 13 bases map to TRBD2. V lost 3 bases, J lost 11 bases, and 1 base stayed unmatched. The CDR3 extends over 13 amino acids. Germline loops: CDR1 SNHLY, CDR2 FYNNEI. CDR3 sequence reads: CASSEGTSGKQFF. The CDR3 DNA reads TGTGCCAGCAGTGAGGGGACTAGCGGGAAGCAGTTCTTC.

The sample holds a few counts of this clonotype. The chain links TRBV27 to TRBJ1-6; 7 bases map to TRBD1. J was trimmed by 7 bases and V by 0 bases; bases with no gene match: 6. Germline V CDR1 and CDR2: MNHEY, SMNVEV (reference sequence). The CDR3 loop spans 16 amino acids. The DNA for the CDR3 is TGTGCCAGCAGTTTATCGAGAGGGGGCACAAATTCACCCCTCCACTTT. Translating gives CASSLSRGGTNSPLHF.

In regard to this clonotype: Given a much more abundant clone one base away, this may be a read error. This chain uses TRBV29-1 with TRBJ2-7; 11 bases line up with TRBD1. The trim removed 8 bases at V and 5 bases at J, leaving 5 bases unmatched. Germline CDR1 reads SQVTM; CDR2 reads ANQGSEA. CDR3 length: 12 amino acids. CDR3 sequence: CSTGTGGDEQYF. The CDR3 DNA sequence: TGCAGCACCGGGACAGGGGGTGACGAGCAGTACTTC.

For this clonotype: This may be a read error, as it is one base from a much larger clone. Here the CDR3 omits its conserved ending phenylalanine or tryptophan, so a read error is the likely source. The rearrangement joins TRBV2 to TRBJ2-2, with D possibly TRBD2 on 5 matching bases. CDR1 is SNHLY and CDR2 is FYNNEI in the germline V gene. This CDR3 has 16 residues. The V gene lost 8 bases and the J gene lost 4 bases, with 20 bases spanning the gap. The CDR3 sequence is CASRPPGSRSTGELFL. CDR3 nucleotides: TGTGCCAGCCGACCGCCGGGATCTCGGTCCACCGGGGAGCTGTTTTTG.

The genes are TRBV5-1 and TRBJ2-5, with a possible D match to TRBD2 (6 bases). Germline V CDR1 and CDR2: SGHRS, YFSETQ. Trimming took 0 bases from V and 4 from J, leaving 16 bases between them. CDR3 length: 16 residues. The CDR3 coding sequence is TGCGCCAGCAGCTTGGAGTCGGGAGCATGGGGAGAGACCCAGTACTTC. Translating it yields CASSLESGAWGETQYF.

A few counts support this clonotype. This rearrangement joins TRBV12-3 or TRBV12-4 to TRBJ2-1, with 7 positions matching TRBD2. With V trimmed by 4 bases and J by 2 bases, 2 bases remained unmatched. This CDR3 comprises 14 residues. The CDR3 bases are TGTGCCAGCAGTTCTAGCGGTCCCTACAATGAGCAGTTCTTC. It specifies CASSSSGPYNEQFF.

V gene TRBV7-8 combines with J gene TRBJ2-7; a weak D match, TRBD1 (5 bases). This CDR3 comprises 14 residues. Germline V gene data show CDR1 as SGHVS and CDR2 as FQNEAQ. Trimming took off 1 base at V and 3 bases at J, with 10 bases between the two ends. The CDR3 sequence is CASSLVQGLYEQYF. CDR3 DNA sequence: TGTGCCAGCAGCTTAGTTCAGGGTCTCTACGAGCAGTACTTC.

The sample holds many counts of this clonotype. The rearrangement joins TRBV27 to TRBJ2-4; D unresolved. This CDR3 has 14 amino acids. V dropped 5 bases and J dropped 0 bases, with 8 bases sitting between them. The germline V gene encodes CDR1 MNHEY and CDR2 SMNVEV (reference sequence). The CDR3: CASSPRLAKNIQYF. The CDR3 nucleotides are TGTGCCAGCAGTCCCCGACTAGCCAAAAACATTCAGTACTTC.

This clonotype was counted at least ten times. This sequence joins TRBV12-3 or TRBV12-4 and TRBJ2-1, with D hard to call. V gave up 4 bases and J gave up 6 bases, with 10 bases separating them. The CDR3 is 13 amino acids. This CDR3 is CASSSPPSNEQFF. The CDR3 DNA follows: TGTGCCAGCAGTTCCCCCCCTAGCAATGAGCAGTTCTTC.

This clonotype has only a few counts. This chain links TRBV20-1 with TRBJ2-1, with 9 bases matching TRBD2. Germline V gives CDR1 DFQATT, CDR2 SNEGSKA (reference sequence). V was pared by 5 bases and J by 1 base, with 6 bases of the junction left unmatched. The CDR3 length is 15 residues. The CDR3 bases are TGCAGTGCTTCATCTAGCGGGGTTTCCTACAATGAGCAGTTCTTC. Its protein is CSASSSGVSYNEQFF.

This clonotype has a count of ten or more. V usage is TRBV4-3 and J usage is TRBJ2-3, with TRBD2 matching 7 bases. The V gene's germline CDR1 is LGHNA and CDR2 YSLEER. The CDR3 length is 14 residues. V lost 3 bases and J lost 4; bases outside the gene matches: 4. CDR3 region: CASSHEGGPDTQYF. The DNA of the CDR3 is TGCGCCAGCAGCCATGAGGGAGGGCCAGATACGCAGTATTTT.

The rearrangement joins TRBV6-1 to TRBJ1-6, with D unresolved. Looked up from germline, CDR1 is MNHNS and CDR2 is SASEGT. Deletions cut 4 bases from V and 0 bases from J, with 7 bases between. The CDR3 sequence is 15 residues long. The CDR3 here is CASSARSSYNSPLHF. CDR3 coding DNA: TGTGCCAGCAGTGCAAGGAGCTCCTATAATTCACCCCTCCACTTT.